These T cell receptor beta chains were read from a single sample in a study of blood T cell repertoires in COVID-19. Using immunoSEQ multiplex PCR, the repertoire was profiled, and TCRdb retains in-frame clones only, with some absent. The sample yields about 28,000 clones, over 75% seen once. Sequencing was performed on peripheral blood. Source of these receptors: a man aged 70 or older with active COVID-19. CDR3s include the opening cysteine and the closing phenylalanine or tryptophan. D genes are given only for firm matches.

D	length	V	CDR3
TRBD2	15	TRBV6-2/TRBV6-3	CASSPYPVDSGEQFF
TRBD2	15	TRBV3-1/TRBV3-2	CASSPSGGSGETQYF
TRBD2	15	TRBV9	CASSAGLAASDTQYF
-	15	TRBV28	CASSTPGRGVQPQHF
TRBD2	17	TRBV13	CASSFNSGGATRETQYF
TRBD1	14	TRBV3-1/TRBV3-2	CASSQDGTGHEAFF
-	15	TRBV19	CASSIGGGAGYEQYF
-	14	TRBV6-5	CASSYGGGGTEAFF
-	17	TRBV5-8	CASSPSPGAHSYNEQFF
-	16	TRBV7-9	CASSPGTPRPNTEAFF
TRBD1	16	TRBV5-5	CASTPSRTGDTDTQYF
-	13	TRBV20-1	CSASSGVGQPQHF
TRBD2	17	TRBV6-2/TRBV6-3	CASSYPSDGLAGDTQYF
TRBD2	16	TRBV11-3	CASSHGLAGGRETQYF
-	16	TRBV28	CASSPWGANSNQPQHF
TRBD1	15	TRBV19	CASTTDRNLNYGYTF
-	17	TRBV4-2	CASSQDLRQEDTDTQYF
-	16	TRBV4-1	CASSQDYPGATYEQYF
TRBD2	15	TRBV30	CAWRPRLASTGELFF
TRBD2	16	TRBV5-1	CASSAELAGGADTQYF
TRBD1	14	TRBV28	CASSPRGQLTEAFF
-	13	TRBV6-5	CASTSPGNTEAFF
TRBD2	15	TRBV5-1	CASTGSTSGGGTQYF
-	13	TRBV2	CASSAVNTDTQYF
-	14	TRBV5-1	CASSLGTDFYEQYF
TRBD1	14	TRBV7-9	CASSLGQGVYGYTF
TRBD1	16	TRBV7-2	CASSLTGTGTGNTIYF
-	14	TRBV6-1	CASSESGGNQPQHF
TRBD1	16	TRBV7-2	CASSLAGGQRNPGAFF